This T cell receptor beta chain was profiled in a study of blood T cell repertoires in COVID-19 (TCRdb year 2020). For the wider study: Samples covering the acute and convalescent phases of COVID-19 were provided by collaborators in the United States, Italy and Spain. The samples were drawn from two sources: the first 160 participants of the ongoing ImmuneRACE study, and 1,000 to 1,500 subjects contributed by 6 global collaborators. Nearly every sample came with metadata listing a de-identified subject ID, COVID-19 status, age in years and sex. The repertoires were made available in a free public database intended to serve as a resource for research on the immune response to SARS-CoV-2. Where HLA class I and class II types were available, the types were taken from metadata supplied by the sample provider, not from assay-based typing. The dataset comprised deeply sampled blood TCRbeta repertoires from subjects exposed to, actively infected with, or recovered from COVID-19. The prospective study material was composed of cDNA or gDNA derived from T cells, B-cell-depleted T cells, or PBMCs.

Samples from volunteer blood donors who had recovered from COVID-19 were contributed by a second Seattle source. Collaborating institutions collected whole blood in K2EDTA tubes following their own protocols. For TCRbeta analysis, collaborator samples were shipped as frozen whole blood, as isolated PBMCs, or as DNA extracted from either sample type. This clone was observed a single time. Which antigen it targets is not known. Within one base of it there is no much larger clone, and no base qualities were kept. TCRbeta CDR3 regions were amplified from genomic DNA by means of the immunoSEQ Assay, a bias-controlled multiplex PCR. In the authors' own workflow: Nucleated cell counts per sample were estimated from amplification of reference gene primers within the assay. Sequence reads were collapsed and filtered to measure the absolute abundance of every unique TCRbeta CDR3 rearrangement. Productive Simpson clonality was computed per sample as the square root of Simpson's diversity index over productive rearrangements. Not all clones reach the TCRdb copy of this immuneACCESS table, which keeps in-frame sequences only. Checked studies attribute under half of the gap to unresolved V genes and leave the rest unexplained. D and trimming were read from the DNA, whereas the V and J calls and clone size are those reported in that table. The sample profile shows around 300,000 clones; around nine tenths of them were found once. The ten largest make up 0.94% of the sample.

The germline V gene yields SGDLS for CDR1 and YYNGEE for CDR2. The CDR3 measures 15 amino acids from cysteine to phenylalanine. Only CDR3 DNA remains: 45 bases, in frame from the first base. Trimming takes 4 bases from V and 4 bases from J, and the germline ends sit 15 bases apart. The investigation overall reported the following: The amount of clinical and demographic metadata varied by source and participant and was provided uncurated.

Recombination linked TRBV9 to TRBJ2-1; TRBD2 is a weak D gene call, 6 bases matching. The sample was peripheral blood. The clonotype comes from a woman aged 40-49 years who had recovered from COVID-19. Here the CDR3 is given as CASSPRLGNYNEQFF. The sequenced DNA is TGTGCCAGCAGCCCCAGACTAGGAAATTACAATGAGCAGTTCTTC.